This T cell receptor beta chain stems from a study of blood T cell repertoires in COVID-19. About the research overall: Sample material is recorded as cDNA or gDNA derived from T cells, B-cell-depleted T cells, or PBMCs.

Per the study methods: Amplification from reference gene primers served as the basis for estimated nucleated cell counts. Produced via immunoSEQ multiplex PCR; TCRdb's table is partial and in-frame only. V, J and clone size were drawn from that table, and D and trimming were deduced from the DNA. The table records 310,000 or so clones, around 90% of them present only once. Trimming cost V 1 base and J 7 bases; bases outside gene matches: 14. Germline V gene sequence: CDR1 SGHRS, CDR2 YFSETQ. The CDR3 is 17 amino acids. Among Cohort 3 donors, those recovered had two negative PCRs, clearance, or symptom resolution.

The sample comprised PBMCs or T cells enriched from blood (not recorded which). The J gene is TRBJ1-2, the V gene TRBV5-1; 9 positions agree with TRBD1. The receptor was isolated from a woman in her late teens or twenties who had recovered from COVID-19. The CDR3 sequence is CASSLIGTGNILGGYTF. As DNA, the CDR3 is TGCGCCAGCAGCTTGATCGGGACAGGGAATATTTTAGGTGGCTACACCTTC.